The clone carrying this T cell receptor beta chain was detected ten times or more. Its antigen is currently unknown. The data belong to a study of T cell repertoires in cytomegalovirus infection. TCRdb called the reads again in MiXCR, with one record for every CDR3 protein. Among approximately 270,000 distinct CDR3 sequences listed, under 25% were seen once. From germline, CDR1 is SGHTA and CDR2 FQGNSA. V dropped 1 base and J dropped 3; count of bases not matched to a gene: 5. The CDR3 is made up of 16 amino acids. This TCR came from a human donor in good health (CMV status not recorded). Some clones in this sample may be carry-over from other donors' samples. The chain recombines TRBV7-2 with TRBJ2-3, with 9 bases identical to TRBD2. The source material was cultured PBMCs, sampled from culture after CMV antigen stimulation. For the CDR3, the DNA is TGTGCCAGCAGCTTAGGCTGGGCGGGAGGGACAGATACGCAGTATTTT. This gives the protein CASSLGWAGGTDTQYF. Combining the CDR3 with reference TRBV7-2 and TRBJ2-3 gives the whole variable domain GAGVSQSPSNKVTEKGKDVELRCDPISGHTALYWYRQSLGQGLEFLIYFQGNSAPDKSGLPSDRFSAERTGGSVSTLTIQRTQQEDSAVYLCASSLGWAGGTDTQYFGPGTRLTVL.